This TCR beta chain was recovered during a study of tumor-infiltrating lymphocytes in oesophageal squamous cell carcinoma. CDR1 is MDHEN, CDR2 SYDVKM, per germline. The length of the CDR3 is 14 residues. The table lists this clonotype with many counts. A read error may explain this, as a much larger clone is one base away. Each CDR3 protein gets one entry after TCRdb re-called the PCR reads with MiXCR. The top ten clones hold 25% to 30% of a sample with more than 10,000 distinct CDR3 sequences, roughly 60% of them seen once. The chain couples TRBV28 to TRBJ2-7, with D perhaps matching TRBD2 (5 bases). The tail of the sequence fits TRBJ2-1 better, so the J call may be wrong. Sequenced input: esophageal tumor tissue. The receptor was derived from a female donor with esophageal squamous cell carcinoma. Written as DNA, the CDR3 is TGTGCCAGCAGTCCGCGAGAGGGAGCCTACGAGCAGTTCTTC. This translates into CASSPREGAYEQFF.